The sequence of this TCR beta chain was determined in a study of CD8 T cells in Susac syndrome. Study-wide findings and caveats: The TCR sequencing and HLA analysis in the study involved a relatively small number of individuals, as the study acknowledged.

Random hexamers primed reverse transcription of 0.5 to 1 ug RNA. Multiplex immunoSEQ PCR targeted 54 Vbeta and 13 Jbeta TCR beta segments. Each CDR3 protein gets one entry after TCRdb re-called the immunoSEQ multiplex PCR reads with MiXCR. The table records fewer than 200,000 distinct CDR3 sequences, approximately 95% of them present only once. Points on this clonotype: Its antigen is still unknown.

The V end was cut by 1 base, the J end by 2 bases, with 15 bases between. This CDR3 region has 16 residues. CDR1 SGDLS and CDR2 YYNGEE come from the germline V gene. Sequencing input: CD8+ T cells from PBMCs. This rearrangement joins TRBV9 to TRBJ1-2; D might be TRBD1 (5 bases). This sequence originates from a human donor with multiple sclerosis. In DNA, the CDR3 is TGTGCCAGCAGCGTAAACGGGAGGTGGGGGAACTATGGCTACACCTTC. This encodes CASSVNGRWGNYGYTF.